This T cell receptor beta chain was recorded in a study of blood T cell repertoires in COVID-19. About the study: Sites across the United States, Italy and Spain contributed samples from acute and convalescent COVID-19. From T cells, B-cell-depleted T cells, or PBMCs came the material, which was cDNA or gDNA.

Original data processing: From reference gene primer amplification, estimates of nucleated cell counts were derived. Clones were sequenced by immunoSEQ multiplex PCR, and TCRdb holds only the in-frame ones, with some missing. V, J and clone size were drawn from that table, and D and trimming were deduced from the DNA. The profile shows some 180,000 clones, 70% to 85% of them singletons. Trimming took off 5 bases at V and 7 bases at J, with 20 bases between the two ends. The CDR3 is made up of 15 amino acids. Germline V gene data show CDR1 as SGHAT and CDR2 as FQNNGV. Sequencing used peripheral blood. The TCR was taken from a human donor in a cohort sampled during active COVID-19. The rearrangement uses TRBV11-2 and TRBJ2-5, with a possible D match to TRBD1 (5 bases). The CDR3: CASSTSGFSSGTQYF. The CDR3 DNA sequence: TGTGCCAGCAGCACGTCAGGGTTCTCCTCAGGGACCCAGTACTTC.